What follows are 10 T cell receptor beta chains derived from one specimen sequenced in a study of T cells after posttransplantation cyclophosphamide. Clones were sequenced by immunoSEQ multiplex PCR, and TCRdb holds only the in-frame ones, with some missing. This sample comprises about 24,000 clones, none seen once only. Sequenced input: PBMCs. Receptors were obtained from a woman in her fifties or sixties in good health, CMV-negative, and a related stem cell transplant donor.

This clone was recorded at least ten times. The V gene is TRBV19, the J gene TRBJ2-3; D might be TRBD1 (5 bases). The CDR3 has 18 amino acids. Germline loops: CDR1 LNHDA, CDR2 SQIVND (reference sequence). V was pared by 8 bases and J by 2 bases, with 26 bases between. Written as DNA, the CDR3 is TGTGCCAGTTGGCCATTCCATAGGGGCATTGCCTTCACAGATACGCAGTATTTT. Encoded protein: CASWPFHRGIAFTDTQYF.

This clone was found many times. V is TRBV9 and J is TRBJ1-1; maybe TRBD1 (6 bases). V was trimmed by 0 bases and J by 8 bases, leaving 14 bases between them. The CDR3 is made up of 14 amino acids. Per the germline V gene, CDR1 is SGDLS and CDR2 is YYNGEE. CDR3 in amino acids: CASSVVQGISEAFF. CDR3 bases: TGTGCCAGCAGCGTAGTTCAGGGGATTTCCGAAGCTTTCTTT.

This clone was seen ten or more times. The rearrangement joins TRBV5-5 to TRBJ2-5; 7 positions match TRBD2. This CDR3 is 16 amino acids long. V lost 3 bases and J lost 2; bases outside the gene matches: 10. Germline values: CDR1 SGHKS, CDR2 YYEKEE (reference sequence). The chain's CDR3 is CASSSAATSAQETQYF. The CDR3 DNA is TGTGCCAGCAGCTCTGCCGCAACTAGCGCACAAGAGACCCAGTACTTC.

This clone was seen repeatedly, ten times or more. The V and J genes are TRBV5-1 and TRBJ2-1; 11 bases are a match to TRBD2. The CDR3 spans 17 residues. With 3 bases clipped from V and 1 base from J, the junction kept 6 bases outside the gene matches. The germline gives CDR1 SGHRS, CDR2 YFSETQ. CDR3 amino acids: CASSSTLAGGSYNEQFF. CDR3 bases: TGCGCCAGCAGCTCCACCCTAGCGGGAGGATCCTACAATGAGCAGTTCTTC.

The V and J genes are TRBV21-1 and TRBJ2-7; TRBD2 reflects the table's D call only, with no check against the DNA. TRBV21-1 is a known pseudogene. The CDR3 has 19 residues. For the CDR3, the DNA is TGTGCCAGCAGCAAAAGACTAGCGGGGGCCAGGGGCCTAGGCTACGAGCAGTACGTC. Protein: CASSKRLAGARGLGYEQYV.

This clone was observed at least ten times. This chain uses TRBV10-3 with TRBJ1-1; D is unclear. From germline, CDR1 is ENHRY and CDR2 SYGVKD. The CDR3 sequence is 12 residues long. The V gene lost 10 bases and the J gene lost 2 bases, with 11 bases spanning the gap. The CDR3 nucleotides are TGTGCCACTAAACAGCCAAACACTGAAGCTTTCTTT. Amino acid sequence: CATKQPNTEAFF.

This clone was seen many times. CDR3 sequence (DNA): TGCGCCAGCAGCTGGGGGACTAGCGGGCCGAACACCGGGGAGCTGTTTTTT. Amino acid sequence: CASSWGTSGPNTGELFF. The chain joins TRBV5-1 to TRBJ2-2; 12 positions agree with TRBD2. This CDR3 spans 17 amino acids. Germline V gives CDR1 SGHRS, CDR2 YFSETQ. V was pared by 3 bases and J by 0 bases, with 3 bases of the junction left unmatched.

This clone was seen a handful of times. The rearrangement joins TRBV25-1 to TRBJ2-5; D remains unclear. The CDR3 loop spans 11 amino acids. V was clipped by 3 bases and J by 5 bases, with 4 bases between them. Germline-derived CDR1 and CDR2 are MGHDK and SYGVNS. The CDR3 region is CASSDMETQYF. The DNA for the CDR3 is TGTGCCAGCAGTGACATGGAGACCCAGTACTTC.

This clone was observed at least ten times. V gene TRBV19 combines with J gene TRBJ2-4, with a possible D match to TRBD1 (6 bases). The germline V gene encodes CDR1 LNHDA and CDR2 SQIVND (reference sequence). Trimming took off 5 bases at V and 9 bases at J, with 17 bases between the two ends. The CDR3 is made up of 14 amino acids. In DNA form, the CDR3 reads TGTGCCAGTAGTGTTCTTATGGGGGCTGGCATTCAGTACTTC. Its protein is CASSVLMGAGIQYF.

This clone was detected ten times or more. The chain couples TRBV11-2 to TRBJ1-1; 9 bases map to TRBD1. Germline V CDR1 and CDR2: SGHAT, FQNNGV. The V and J ends lost 1 base and 8 bases, in that order; junction bases with no gene match: 2. The length of the CDR3 is 13 residues. DNA of the CDR3: TGTGCCAGCAGCTTAGGAGACAGGGGGGAAGCTTTCTTT. Translation gives CASSLGDRGEAFF. Full variable domain (outside the CDR3, taken from reference TRBV11-2 and TRBJ1-1): EAGVAQSPRYKIIEKRQSVAFWCNPISGHATLYWYQQILGQGPKLLIQFQNNGVVDDSQLPKDRFSAERLKGVDSTLKIQPAKLEDSAVYLCASSLGDRGEAFFGQGTRLTVV.